This TCR beta chain appears in the sequencing data of a study of T cells in Graves' hyperthyroidism and ophthalmopathy. RNA transcripts provided the source from which TCR beta CDR3 regions were amplified. Researchers ran a first-round RT-PCR on the TCR CDR3 using the HTBI primer set. In TCRdb, the multiplex PCR reads were re-called with MiXCR into one record per CDR3 protein. The sample has under 300,000 distinct CDR3 sequences; roughly an eighth are singletons. With regard to this clonotype: Its specificity is not known.

Study-wide points: A model of 13 V-J features distinguished ophthalmopathy from stable hyperthyroidism. Model predictions of ophthalmopathy came a median around 6.5 months before onset.

The CDR3 runs 15 residues. Unmatched junction bases numbered 11, after V lost 6 bases and J lost 6 bases. The PBMCs had their origin in roughly 10 ml of fresh peripheral blood. The sample taken for sequencing was blood. The V and J genes are TRBV12-3 or TRBV12-4 and TRBJ1-1, with 9 positions matching TRBD1. This TCR derives from a woman in her 40s with Graves' hyperthyroidism. The CDR3 coding sequence is TGTGCCAGCAGCAAACCCGGACAGGGGAGTCCTGAAGCTTTCTTT. As protein: CASSKPGQGSPEAFF.